This T cell receptor (beta chain) came from a study of molecular identifiers for immune sequencing clone quantification. The study, taken as a whole, reports: Effector cells had over 98% of their molecules in clones above 20 RNA copies, while naive cells had under 1%. Underestimated sizes of highly expanded clones could result from identical TCR molecules that share a barcode.

Using 10%, 30% or 50% RNA, naive CD8 libraries were derived from approximately 22,000 to 940,000 sorted cells. This clonotype came up many times. Its target is not known. Via MiXCR, TCRdb re-called the PCR reads, giving one row per CDR3 protein. Counted here are 75,000 to 100,000 distinct CDR3 sequences, 15% to 20% occurring once; the ten biggest clones make up 0.7% to 0.95%. The CDR3 has 14 amino acids. After removal of 10 bases from V and 8 bases from J, the junction contained 14 bases not matched to a gene. CDR1 and CDR2 from the germline V gene are SGHNT and YENEEA. Material: naive CD8+ T cells from blood, with Jurkat cell RNA spiked in. Subset meaning: FACS-sorted CD8+CD4-CCR7+CD45RA+ naive T cells. The receptor comes from a human donor in good health. Some libraries in this study had Jurkat cell RNA spiked in. The chain carries TRBV11-3 and TRBJ2-1; 7 bases fit TRBD2. The DNA of the CDR3 is TGTGCCATCACAAGCGGGACCGCCTTGGATGAGCAGTTCTTC. Protein sequence: CAITSGTALDEQFF.